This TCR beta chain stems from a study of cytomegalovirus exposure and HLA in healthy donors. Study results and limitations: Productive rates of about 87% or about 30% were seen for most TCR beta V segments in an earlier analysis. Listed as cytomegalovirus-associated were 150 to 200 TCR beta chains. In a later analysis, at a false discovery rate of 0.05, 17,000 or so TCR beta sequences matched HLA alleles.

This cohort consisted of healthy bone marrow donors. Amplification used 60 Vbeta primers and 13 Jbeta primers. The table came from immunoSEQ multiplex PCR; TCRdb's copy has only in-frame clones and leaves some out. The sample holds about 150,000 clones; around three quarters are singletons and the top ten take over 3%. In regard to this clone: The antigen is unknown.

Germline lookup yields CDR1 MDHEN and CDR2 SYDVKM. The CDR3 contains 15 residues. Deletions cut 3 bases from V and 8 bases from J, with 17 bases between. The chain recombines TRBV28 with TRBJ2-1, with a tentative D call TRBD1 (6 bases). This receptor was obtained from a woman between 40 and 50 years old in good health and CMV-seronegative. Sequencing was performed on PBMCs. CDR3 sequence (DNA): TGTGCCAGCAGTTTGGAGCAGGGGAAACTGGATGAGCAGTTCTTC. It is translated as CASSLEQGKLDEQFF.